The T cell receptor (beta chain) under discussion was sequenced for a study of blood T cell repertoires in COVID-19. Study context: There were acute and convalescent COVID-19 samples, and they came from the United States, Italy and Spain. T cells, B-cell-depleted T cells, or PBMCs provided the cDNA or gDNA that served as material.

Per the study methods: The authors estimated nucleated cell counts from reference gene primer amplification. Only in-frame clones appear in the TCRdb table, and some are missing; sequencing was by immunoSEQ multiplex PCR. The V and J calls and clone size are taken from that table; D and trimming were inferred from the DNA. Of around 65,000 clones in the sample, 80% to 90% are singletons; the top ten hold 15% to 18%. CDR1 and CDR2 (germline): SGHVS, FQNEAQ. The length of the CDR3 is 14 residues. V lost 1 base and J lost 7, with 13 bases in between. The chain couples TRBV7-8 to TRBJ1-2, with D possibly TRBD1 on 6 matching bases. This TCR was recovered from an elderly man with acute or convalescent COVID-19. The sequenced sample consisted of peripheral blood. CDR3 nucleotide sequence: TGTGCCAGCAGCTTAGTGCGGGGGCCCGGTGGCTACACCTTC. It is translated as CASSLVRGPGGYTF.